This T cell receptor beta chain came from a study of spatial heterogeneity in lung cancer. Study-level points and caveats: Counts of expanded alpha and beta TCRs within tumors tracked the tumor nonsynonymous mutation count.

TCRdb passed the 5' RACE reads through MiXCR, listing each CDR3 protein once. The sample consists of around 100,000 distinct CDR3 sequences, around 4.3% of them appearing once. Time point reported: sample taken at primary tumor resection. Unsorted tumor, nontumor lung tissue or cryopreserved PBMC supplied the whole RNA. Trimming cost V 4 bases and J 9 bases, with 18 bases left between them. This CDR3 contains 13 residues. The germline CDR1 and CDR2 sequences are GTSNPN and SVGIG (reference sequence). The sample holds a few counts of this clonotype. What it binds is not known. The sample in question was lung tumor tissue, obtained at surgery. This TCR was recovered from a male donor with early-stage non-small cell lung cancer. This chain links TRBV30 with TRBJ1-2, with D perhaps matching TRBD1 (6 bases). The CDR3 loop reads CAWNLASGVSYTF. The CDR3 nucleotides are TGTGCCTGGAACCTTGCCTCAGGGGTCAGCTACACCTTC.